Reported below is one T cell receptor (beta chain). No patient received treatment before thyroid surgery. The CDR3 length is 19 residues. V gave up 5 bases and J gave up 5 bases; unmatched junction bases: 12. Germline V gene sequence: CDR1 MNHEY, CDR2 SVGEGT. TCRdb reprocessed the PCR reads via MiXCR. The data hold 25,000 to 35,000 clones, with 20% to 25% observed a single time. The entry originates in a study of metastatic and nonmetastatic thyroid tumors. This sequence was found in a female donor with papillary thyroid cancer or a benign thyroid nodule (not recorded which). Some clones in this sample may be carry-over from other donors' samples. The rearrangement uses TRBV6-2 or TRBV6-3 and TRBJ2-2; the match to TRBD2 covers 15 bases. What was sequenced was blood. The chain's CDR3 is CASSPDWRGLAGGTGELFF. CDR3 DNA sequence: TGTGCCAGCAGTCCTGATTGGAGGGGACTAGCGGGGGGTACCGGGGAGCTGTTTTTT.